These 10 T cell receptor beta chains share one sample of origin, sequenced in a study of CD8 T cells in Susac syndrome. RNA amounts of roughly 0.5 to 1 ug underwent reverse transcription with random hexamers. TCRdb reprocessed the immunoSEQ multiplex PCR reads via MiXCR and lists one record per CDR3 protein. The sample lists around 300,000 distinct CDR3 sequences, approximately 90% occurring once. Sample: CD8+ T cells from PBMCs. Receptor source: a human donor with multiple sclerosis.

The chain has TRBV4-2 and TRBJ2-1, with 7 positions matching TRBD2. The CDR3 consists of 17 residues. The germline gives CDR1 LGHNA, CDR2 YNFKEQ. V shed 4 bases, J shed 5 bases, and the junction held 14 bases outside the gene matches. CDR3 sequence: CASSPPIRASGNNEQFF. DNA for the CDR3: TGTGCCAGCAGCCCCCCTATTCGGGCTAGCGGAAACAATGAGCAGTTCTTC.

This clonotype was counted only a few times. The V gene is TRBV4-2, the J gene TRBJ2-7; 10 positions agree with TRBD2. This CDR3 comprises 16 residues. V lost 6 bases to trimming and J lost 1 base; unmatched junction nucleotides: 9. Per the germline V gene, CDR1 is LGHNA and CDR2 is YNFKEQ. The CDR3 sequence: CASSQTTSGPSYEQYF. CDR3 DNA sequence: TGTGCCAGCAGTCAAACGACTAGCGGGCCATCCTACGAGCAGTACTTC.

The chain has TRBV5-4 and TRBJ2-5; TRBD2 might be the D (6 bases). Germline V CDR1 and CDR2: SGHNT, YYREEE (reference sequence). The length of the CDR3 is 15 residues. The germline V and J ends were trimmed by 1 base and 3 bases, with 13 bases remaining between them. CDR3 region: CASSLSGGGEETQYF. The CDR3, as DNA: TGTGCCAGCAGCTTGAGTGGCGGCGGGGAAGAGACCCAGTACTTC.

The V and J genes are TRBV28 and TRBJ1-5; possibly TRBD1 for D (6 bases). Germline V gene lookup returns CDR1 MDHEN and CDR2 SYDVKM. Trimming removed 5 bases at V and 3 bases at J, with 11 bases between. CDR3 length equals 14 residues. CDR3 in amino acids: CASSRTELNQPQHF. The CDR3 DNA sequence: TGTGCCAGCAGTCGGACAGAACTCAATCAGCCCCAGCATTTT.

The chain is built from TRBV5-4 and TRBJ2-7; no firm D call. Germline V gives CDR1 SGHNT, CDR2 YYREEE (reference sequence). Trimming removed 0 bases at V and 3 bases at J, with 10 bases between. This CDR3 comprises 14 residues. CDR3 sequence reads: CASSLDGRNYEQYF. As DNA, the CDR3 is TGTGCCAGCAGCTTGGACGGACGGAACTACGAGCAGTACTTC.

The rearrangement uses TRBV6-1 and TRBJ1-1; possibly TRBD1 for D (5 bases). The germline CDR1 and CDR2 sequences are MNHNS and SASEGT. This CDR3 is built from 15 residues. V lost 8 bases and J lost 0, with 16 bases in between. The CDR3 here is CASLYRSWVNTEAFF. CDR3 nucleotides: TGTGCCAGCCTATACAGGAGCTGGGTGAACACTGAAGCTTTCTTT.

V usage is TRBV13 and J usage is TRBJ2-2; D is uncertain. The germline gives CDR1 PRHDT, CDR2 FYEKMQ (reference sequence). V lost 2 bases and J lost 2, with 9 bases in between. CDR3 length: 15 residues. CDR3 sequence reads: CASSLKDLNTGELFF. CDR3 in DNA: TGTGCCAGCAGCTTAAAGGACCTAAACACCGGGGAGCTGTTTTTT.

The CDR3, as DNA: TGTGCCAGCAGCCCCGCGGGAGGGGGGGAAGAGACCCAGTACTTC. It translates to CASSPAGGGEETQYF. The chain is built from TRBV4-2 and TRBJ2-5; 9 positions agree with TRBD2. Germline V gene lookup returns CDR1 LGHNA and CDR2 YNFKEQ. Germline trimming cut 4 bases from V and 3 bases from J; bases unmatched to any gene: 6. The CDR3 has 15 residues.

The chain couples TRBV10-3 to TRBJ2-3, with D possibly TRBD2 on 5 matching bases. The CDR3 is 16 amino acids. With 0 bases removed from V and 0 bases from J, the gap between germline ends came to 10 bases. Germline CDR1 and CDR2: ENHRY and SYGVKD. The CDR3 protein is CAISESETGSTDTQYF. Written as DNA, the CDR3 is TGTGCCATCAGTGAGTCTGAGACGGGGAGCACAGATACGCAGTATTTT.

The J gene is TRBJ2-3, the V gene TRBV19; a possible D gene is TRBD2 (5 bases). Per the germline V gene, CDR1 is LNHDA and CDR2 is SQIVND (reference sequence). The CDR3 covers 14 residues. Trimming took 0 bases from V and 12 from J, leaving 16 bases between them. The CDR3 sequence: CASSIEGGGYHQYF. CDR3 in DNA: TGTGCCAGTAGTATAGAAGGAGGAGGTTACCACCAGTATTTT. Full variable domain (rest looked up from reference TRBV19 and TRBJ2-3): DGGITQSPKYLFRKEGQNVTLSCEQNLNHDAMYWYRQDPGQGLRLIYYSQIVNDFQKGDIAEGYSVSREKKESFPLTVTSAQKNPTAFYLCASSIEGGGYHQYFGPGTRLTVL.